In its sample, the clone carrying this TCR beta chain was seen once. The data were obtained in a study of blood T cell repertoires in COVID-19. Across the whole study: Sites across the United States, Italy and Spain contributed samples from acute and convalescent COVID-19.

In the original workflow: Amplification with reference gene primers provided the estimates of nucleated cell counts. Using immunoSEQ multiplex PCR, the repertoire was profiled, and TCRdb retains in-frame clones only, with some absent. V, J and clone size reflect that table, while D and trimming were determined from the DNA. The table lists about 98,000 clones, roughly 90% of them singletons, with roughly 2.1% in the top ten. Followed longitudinally, the Seattle patients had been enrolled during active infection. There are 12 residues in the CDR3. V gave up 6 bases and J gave up 1 base, with 6 bases separating them. Germline CDR1 is MNHEY and CDR2 is SVGEGT.

V and J are TRBV6-2 or TRBV6-3 and TRBJ1-2; the D is unclear. The sequencing sample was made of peripheral blood. This receptor was identified in a woman aged 50 to 65 with COVID-19, enrolled during active disease. The CDR3: CASSLVNYGYTF. The CDR3 DNA is TGTGCCAGCAGCTTAGTTAACTATGGCTACACCTTC.